This T cell receptor (beta chain) originates from a study of shared clonotypes between healthy human individuals. Per germline, CDR1 LGHNT and CDR2 FRNRAP. Deletions cut 3 bases from V and 1 base from J, with 3 bases between. The CDR3 runs to 12 residues. Splitting of each subset's genomic DNA was done evenly across several immunoSEQ plates. Measured with immunoSEQ multiplex PCR; TCRdb has only the in-frame clones, and not every one. The sample has about 490,000 clones; roughly four fifths are singletons. The receptor's source is a woman in her thirties or forties in good health. Some clones in this sample may be carry-over from other donors' samples. The chain carries TRBV12-5 and TRBJ1-1, with D unclear. Sequencing was done on a sample of PBMCs. The CDR3 DNA is TGTGCTAGTGGTTTTGGGAACACTGAAGCTTTCTTT. This sequence encodes CASGFGNTEAFF.